This TCR beta chain emerged from a study of cytomegalovirus exposure and HLA in healthy donors (dated by TCRdb to about 2017). With respect to the entire study: According to an earlier analysis of around 600 of the donors, about 179 million T cells yielded 100 million or so unique TCR beta sequences and 276 Gb of sequence data. An earlier analysis of 450 to 750 of the donors used high-throughput TCR beta sequencing to judge whether each TCR beta V gene segment behaved as functional or pseudogenic. The study aimed to test whether signatures of past pathogen exposure could be identified by cataloging public T cell receptors. High-throughput TCR immunosequencing, statistical association of individual TCRs with disease status, and machine learning were combined to predict cytomegalovirus infection status. Alongside the repertoire data, information on donor age, sex, ethnicity and CMV serostatus was compiled. Roughly 5 DR-DQ haplotypes were handled as single units for association and clustering, since linkage in the cohort was strong. A later analysis re-analyzed previously published TCR beta repertoires from 600 to 850 donors and added high-resolution HLA genotyping to study TCR occurrence patterns. Typing coverage differed by locus: A, B, C, DRB1 and DQB1 were typed in about 620-630 donors, DQA1 in about 510, DPA1 in around 610, and DPB1 in roughly 450. A separate validation cohort of 90 to 150 different subjects was used in addition to the 666-subject first cohort. A later genetic analysis took genome-wide SNP genotypes for about 55% of the 666 donors and used that subset as a discovery cohort. Of the 300 to 500 genotyped donors, 81% were placed in the genetic ancestry cluster associated with self-reported Caucasian donors. Rather than drawing on any new phenotypic data, the later analysis identified candidate immune exposures from TCR beta sequences and the way those sequences occurred across donors. Class I and class II HLA loci were covered by the typing at four-digit resolution. Every repertoire in the discovery cohort had been generated on one and the same sequencing platform. Using immunosequencing, the study profiled T cell repertoires from fewer than 850 subjects and related those repertoires to cytomegalovirus serostatus. An early release that covered some 630 HLA-typed donors contained approximately 300 gigabases of sequencing data and roughly 84 million unique TCR sequences. On average, 235,054 unique TCR beta nucleotide sequences were sequenced per donor among more than 350 genotyped donors of the cohort, with roughly 18% of those sequences being non-productive. The full study reports these points: A later analysis found that TCR association rates varied across HLA loci, with DRB1 alleles showing the most associated TCRs and HLA-C alleles the fewest. A later genetic analysis reported fewer N-insertions in productive TCRs among donors in an Asian-associated ancestry cluster than the approximately 700-donor mean. The earlier analysis of 587 of the donors excluded around 17 rarely observed V segments, including chromosome 9 orphons, because counts were too low. A further reported finding was that TCR beta sequences accurately predicted the HLA-A and HLA-B alleles for most subjects in the first cohort. HLA typing was unavailable for some donors at each locus, so association tests used only the typed subset. The 87-base-pair reads could not distinguish some IMGT-functional V segments, including TRBV6-2 and TRBV6-3, so those segments were excluded. The only immune exposure information available for the cohort was CMV serostatus. Sequencing depth was assumed to be roughly uniform across donors in the presence/absence analyses, though that assumption may not hold. A later analysis found that most CMV-associated TCR beta chains appeared HLA-restricted, with HLA associations seemingly driven largely by CMV exposure. According to a later analysis, parvovirus B19, influenza, CMV and Epstein-Barr virus appeared linked to several top co-occurrence clusters. Across donors, most TCR sequences were observed very rarely, whereas some public TCRs were present in many individuals. When HLA alleles, especially DR and DQ, strongly co-occurred, TCR associations were difficult to assign to individual alleles. Broadly in line with IMGT annotations, most TCR beta V segments showed up in productive rearrangements about 87% or about 30% of the time in an earlier analysis of some 590 of the donors. In a later analysis, HLA-associated TCR beta chains showed more clonal expansion and lower generation probabilities than non-associated chains that were equally common. In both the original and validation cohorts, the classifier was reported to diagnose cytomegalovirus status with high specificity and sensitivity. According to the authors, the approach could potentially be generalized to other disease states and immunological phenotypes. A later genetic analysis associated a missense DCLRE1C variant with V-gene and J-gene trimming of TCR beta chains, and an independent cohort replicated the association. At a false discovery rate of 0.05, a later analysis linked 16,951 TCR beta sequences to specific HLA alleles. Three of the identified cytomegalovirus-associated TCR beta chains were confirmed in vitro to be specific for cytomegalovirus antigens. A cluster of highly shared sequence variants was judged likely to represent a technical artifact of the sequencing pipeline. In the study, some 160 TCR beta chains were listed as associated with cytomegalovirus. Correlated functional status among segregating V segments might be attributable to linkage disequilibrium, but an unknown experimental factor could not be ruled out. Only TCR beta chains were sequenced in this cohort, and the absence of alpha or paired-chain data limited detectable features.

Libraries were constructed by the immunoSEQ multiplex PCR assay. For the multiplex PCR, a mixture combining 60 forward primers for TCR Vbeta segments and 13 reverse primers for TCR Jbeta segments was used. The CDR3 region of rearranged TCR beta genes was amplified from genomic DNA by a multiplex PCR assay. The amplified TCR beta libraries were sequenced on the Illumina HiSeq System as 87-base-pair reads. As for the authors' bioinformatics: A later analysis tallied roughly 78 million unique TCR beta chains across the 666 repertoires, and some 10 million of those chains were shared by two or more donors. Raw reads were error-corrected and collapsed into unique sequences with a nearest-neighbor algorithm that merged closely related sequences to remove PCR and sequencing errors. Alignment of CDR3 sequences to IMGT reference sequences was used to assign V, D and J gene segments. For a sequence to be retained, at least a six-nucleotide match to both a V gene segment and a J gene segment was required. Rearrangements were classified as productive when the CDR3 lacked stop codons and remained in frame with V and J, and all other rearrangements were classified as non-productive. CDR3 was defined according to IMGT convention as the region running from the second conserved V-encoded cysteine to the conserved J-encoded phenylalanine. In an earlier analysis of around 640 of the donors, sequences lacking an unambiguous match to a single V gene segment were excluded. In an earlier analysis of several hundred of the donors, a V segment was called functional when productive rearrangements were above 56.7%, and segregating when the standard deviation between donors exceeded 5%. A statistical classification framework was built to diagnose cytomegalovirus status from the catalog of TCR beta chain sequences. V and J gene assignment, in a later analysis, came from comparing TCR nucleotide sequences with IMGT/GENE-DB human TR gene sequences. A later analysis assigned CDR3 sequences and most-parsimonious VDJ recombination scenarios with the TCRdist pipeline. A later analysis defined each TCR beta chain by its CDR3 amino acid sequence plus V-gene family, and excluded reads lacking a unique V-gene family. A later analysis removed 550 to 700 highly shared, low-generation-probability nucleotide sequences to deal with suspected cross-contamination and a sequencing artifact. In a later analysis, a clonal expansion index for each public chain was calculated from normalized within-repertoire ranks of inferred template counts. In a later analysis, generation probabilities were computed using a VDJ recombination model fitted to out-of-frame rearrangements, and the results were checked against IGoR. Hypergeometric tests were used in a later analysis to score TCR-TCR, TCR-HLA and TCR-CMV co-occurrence, with a repertoire-size bias correction applied to the TCR pairs. False discovery rates were estimated in a later analysis by permuting HLA or CMV assignments 20 times. A later analysis grouped co-occurring TCRs with DBSCAN, adding TCRdist sequence similarity when clustering within HLA-allele-positive subsets. Repertoires with fewer than 30,000 or more than 120,000 public chains were left out of co-occurrence clustering, as were a few repertoires with anomalous nucleotide sharing. Drawn from immuneACCESS, this table holds only the in-frame rearrangements with V and J called that TCRdb kept. Clones are partly lost; checked studies trace under half to an unresolved V gene and leave the rest unexplained. That table is the source of V, J and clone size, and D and trimming were worked out from the DNA. The sample table contains some 140,000 clones; only one count was recorded for over 65% of them. The top ten clonotypes cover about 4% of the sample.

In regard to this clone: There is no known antigen for this receptor. Per-nucleotide qualities are absent, and no much larger clonotype sits a single base away.

In total, 666 healthy bone marrow donors made up the cohort. All cohort members were sampled while nominally healthy, although unrecorded immune exposures were likely present. The donor tested CMV seronegative and was one of the 352 seronegative cohort members. Every donor gave a peripheral blood sample, and the peripheral blood mononuclear cells from that sample were used for TCR beta sequencing. Genomic DNA extraction from the blood cell samples was performed with the Qiagen DNeasy Blood Extraction Kit. Compared with germline, V lacks 6 bases and J lacks 3 bases; bases without a gene match: 9. There are 15 amino acids in the CDR3, from cysteine to phenylalanine inclusive. Only the CDR3 portion is preserved as DNA: 45 bases, with reading frame beginning at the first base. Reading the germline V gene gives CDR1 SGHTS and CDR2 YDEGEE.

The clonotype was recovered from a woman aged 40 to 50 in good health and CMV-seronegative. The chain is made from TRBV5-8 and TRBJ2-1; TRBD2 lines up with 7 middle nucleotides. Sequences were obtained from PBMCs. The nucleotide sequence is given as TGTGCCAGCATCTCACGGTGGGGGGGCTACAATGAGCAGTTCTTC. This gives the protein CASISRWGGYNEQFF. The reference TRBV5-8 and TRBJ2-1 proteins fill in what lies around the CDR3, so the full variable domain reads EAGVTQSPTHLIKTRGQQATLRCSPISGHTSVYWYQQALGLGLQFLLWYDEGEERNRGNFPPRFSGRQFPNYSSELNVNALELEDSALYLCASISRWGGYNEQFFGPGTRLTVL.